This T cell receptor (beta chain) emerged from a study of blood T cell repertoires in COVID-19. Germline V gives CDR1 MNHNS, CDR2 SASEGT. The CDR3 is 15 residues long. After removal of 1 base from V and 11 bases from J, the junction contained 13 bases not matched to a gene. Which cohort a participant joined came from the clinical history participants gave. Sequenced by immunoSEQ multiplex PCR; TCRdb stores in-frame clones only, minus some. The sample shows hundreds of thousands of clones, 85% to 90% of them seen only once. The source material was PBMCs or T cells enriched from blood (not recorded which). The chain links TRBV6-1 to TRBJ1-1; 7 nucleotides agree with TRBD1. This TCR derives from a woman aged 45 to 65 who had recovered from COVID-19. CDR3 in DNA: TGTGCCAGCAGTGAAGGGACGGCCGGGACAGCAGGTGCTTTCTTT. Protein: CASSEGTAGTAGAFF.